This T cell receptor (beta chain) was sequenced for a study of blood T cell repertoires in COVID-19. Study context: The analysed material was cDNA or gDNA that came from T cells, B-cell-depleted T cells, or PBMCs.

The Seattle patients joined while their infection was active and were tracked longitudinally afterward. Original processing notes: Reference gene primer amplification yielded estimated nucleated cell counts. Clones were read by immunoSEQ multiplex PCR, and TCRdb kept only the in-frame ones, dropping some. V, J and clone size are those of that table, while D and trimming were read from the DNA. The data show about 130,000 clones, 85% to 90% seen once. V shed 0 bases and J shed 3 bases, with 12 bases lying between them. CDR1 and CDR2 from the germline V gene are SGDLS and YYNGEE. The CDR3 is made up of 15 amino acids.

The sequencing input was peripheral blood. The origin of this receptor is a man between 60 and 70 years old with COVID-19, enrolled during active disease. This chain connects TRBV9 to TRBJ1-2; a possible D gene is TRBD1 (5 bases). The CDR3 protein is CASSVAGGGDYGYTF. CDR3 in DNA: TGTGCCAGCAGCGTAGCCGGAGGAGGGGACTATGGCTACACCTTC.